This TCR beta chain is drawn from a study of T-cell memory formation after mild COVID-19. In the study overall: TCR clusters were largely donor specific.

Trimming cost V 4 bases and J 3 bases; bases outside gene matches: 13. Looked up from germline, CDR1 is SNHLY and CDR2 is FYNNEI. This CDR3 has 17 residues. Constant-segment primers were used for 5'RACE, and the resulting TCR alpha and TCR beta cDNA libraries carried sample barcodes and UMIs. From the 5' RACE reads, TCRdb called clonotypes with MiXCR, one entry per CDR3 protein. This sample has about 150,000 distinct CDR3 sequences, with more than 14% found just once. Findings of the study overall: For second-wave clones that peaked at day 37, SARS-CoV-2 specificity went unverified. Some clones that responded turned up in pre-infection memory, which suggests that cross-reactive memory joined in.

This clonotype was counted ten times or more. Its antigen is not known. This chain connects TRBV2 to TRBJ2-3; 7 bases are a match to TRBD2. The sequence was obtained from an adult woman who had mild COVID-19 (a few samples of this study predate the infection). Cell type and time point are not known. Material for sequencing was PBMCs or a T cell subset sorted from them (not recorded which). DNA of the CDR3: TGTGCCAGCAGTGCAGGGTTCGGCGGGAGTGGGACAGATACGCAGTATTTT. This translates into CASSAGFGGSGTDTQYF. Using reference TRBV2 and TRBJ2-3 for the parts outside the CDR3, the full variable domain is EPEVTQTPSHQVTQMGQEVILRCVPISNHLYFYWYRQILGQKVEFLVSFYNNEISEKSEIFDDQFSVERPDGSNFTLKIRSTKLEDSAMYFCASSAGFGGSGTDTQYFGPGTRLTVL.